The text below deals with one T cell receptor (beta chain). Both TRBC1 and TRBC2 were covered by a beta constant-region primer of two equimolar oligonucleotides. TCRdb redid the calling of the UMI-ligation and nested PCR reads with MiXCR, one entry per CDR3 protein. The repertoire has 77,000 or so distinct CDR3 sequences, around 12% of them found once; the top ten carry approximately 0.84%. Overnight CMV lysate stimulation of fresh PBMCs defined donor CMV status by CD4+ IFNgamma. Germline CDR1 MGHDK, CDR2 SYGVNS. This CDR3 is 17 amino acids long. The junction had 9 bases not matched to a gene; V was cut back by 4 bases and J by 0 bases. The data were obtained in a study of naive and memory T cell subsets.

The clonotype originates from a human donor in good health. The chain couples TRBV25-1 to TRBJ2-4; 7 bases are shared with TRBD2. Source material: central memory CD4+ T cells from blood. In DNA form, the CDR3 reads TGTGCCAGCAGTGGAGGTGGGGGGGTCTTAGCCAAAAACATTCAGTACTTC. It translates to CASSGGGGVLAKNIQYF.